The 26 T cell receptor beta chains reported below all come from one sample, sequenced in a study of T cell repertoires in cytomegalovirus infection. TCRdb reprocessed the reads with MiXCR, giving one entry per CDR3 protein. This sample has approximately 630,000 distinct CDR3 sequences, with roughly a quarter found just once. The sample was CD8+ T cells from PBMCs. Receptors were obtained from a human donor in good health (CMV status not recorded). Some clones in this sample may be carry-over from other donors' samples.

This clonotype was seen only a few times. The chain links TRBV29-1 to TRBJ1-1, with a weak D call TRBD1 (5 bases). Germline CDR1 and CDR2: SQVTM and ANQGSEA. The length of the CDR3 is 13 residues. V was clipped by 6 bases and J by 5 bases, with 16 bases between them. The CDR3 loop is CSVGEGSWTEAFF. In DNA, the CDR3 is TGCAGCGTGGGGGAGGGGAGTTGGACTGAAGCTTTCTTT.

This clonotype was observed at least ten times. CDR3 sequence (DNA): TGTGCCAGCAGCCCGAGTGTCAGTACCAACACCGGGGAGCTGTTTTTT. Translated, it gives CASSPSVSTNTGELFF. The chain couples TRBV7-6 to TRBJ2-2; D is undetermined. This CDR3 is 16 amino acids long. Deletions cut 5 bases from V and 2 bases from J, with 15 bases between. CDR1 and CDR2 (germline): SGHVS, FNYEAQ.

The chain combines TRBV4-1 with TRBJ2-1; D might be TRBD1 or TRBD2, each matching 6 bases. This CDR3 is 15 amino acids long. Between the trimmed V and J ends, which lost 0 bases and 8 bases, there was a span of 14 bases. Germline CDR1 MGHRA, CDR2 YSYEKL. CDR3 in DNA: TGCGCCAGCAGCCAAGATTTCGGGGGCGGATATGAGCAGTTCTTC. Amino acid sequence: CASSQDFGGGYEQFF.

The chain has TRBV20-1 and TRBJ2-2, with D unclear. V was clipped by 2 bases and J by 5 bases, with 9 bases between them. The germline V gene has CDR1 DFQATT and CDR2 SNEGSKA (reference sequence). The CDR3 extends over 13 amino acids. The CDR3 sequence: CSARPTVTGELFF. CDR3 bases: TGCAGTGCTAGACCCACAGTGACCGGGGAGCTGTTTTTT.

The CDR3 DNA reads as TGTGCCAGCACCGGACAGGGCCTTAATTCACCCCTCCACTTT. Protein: CASTGQGLNSPLHF. The chain carries TRBV25-1 and TRBJ1-6; 8 bases agree with TRBD1. CDR3 size: 14 residues. Trimming at V came to 7 bases and at J to 6 bases, leaving 5 bases not matched to a gene. Germline loops: CDR1 MGHDK, CDR2 SYGVNS.

To note about this clonotype: A clone one base away is much larger, so this may be a read error. V and J are TRBV20-1 and TRBJ1-1; no definite D call. CDR3 length equals 11 residues. Germline V gene sequence: CDR1 DFQATT, CDR2 SNEGSKA (reference sequence). CDR3 in DNA: TGCAGTGCTAGAGTCGACACTGAAGCTTGCTTT. It is translated as CSARVDTEACF.

The rearrangement joins TRBV6-5 to TRBJ2-7; possible D gene TRBD1, 5 bases. The CDR3 sequence is 15 residues long. Germline V gene sequence: CDR1 MNHEY, CDR2 SVGAGI. CDR3 nucleotides: TGTGCCAGCAGTCCCGGTGTTGTGACAGCCTACGAGCAGTATGTC. Translated: CASSPGVVTAYEQYV.

This clonotype was counted at least ten times. The J gene is TRBJ2-1, the V gene TRBV29-1, with D unclear. V shed 4 bases and J shed 3 bases, with 4 bases lying between them. This CDR3 contains 11 residues. Per the germline V gene, CDR1 is SQVTM and CDR2 is ANQGSEA. The CDR3 DNA sequence: TGCAGCGTTGGCAGCTACAATGAGCAGTTCTTC. As protein: CSVGSYNEQFF.

This clonotype was recorded a few times. CDR3 sequence: CSAFRQGDQPQHF. In DNA form, the CDR3 reads TGCAGTGCTTTCCGACAGGGAGATCAGCCCCAGCATTTT. The chain is built from TRBV20-1 and TRBJ1-5, with 7 bases fitting TRBD1. The germline CDR1 and CDR2 sequences are DFQATT and SNEGSKA (reference sequence). V lost 5 bases, J lost 5 bases, and 6 bases stayed unmatched. The CDR3 consists of 13 residues.

The chain uses TRBV4-1 and TRBJ1-1; no firm D call. The CDR3 runs to 14 residues. Germline assignment: CDR1 MGHRA and CDR2 YSYEKL. Trimming removed 4 bases from V and 3 bases from J, with 12 bases in between. The CDR3 loop is CASSLLRVDTEAFF. The CDR3 DNA follows: TGCGCCAGCAGCCTCCTCCGGGTTGACACTGAAGCTTTCTTT.

In its sample, this clonotype was seen a few times. DNA of the CDR3: TGCACGGTCGGGAAGAGGGCCACTGAAGCTTTCTTT. Translating gives CTVGKRATEAFF. The V gene is TRBV20-1, the J gene TRBJ1-1; no clear D. CDR3 length: 12 amino acids. Germline values: CDR1 DFQATT, CDR2 SNEGSKA (reference sequence).

The sample holds many counts of this clonotype. This rearrangement joins TRBV6-1 to TRBJ1-2, with 7 bases matching TRBD1. There are 13 residues in the CDR3. J gave up 3 bases and V 5 bases, and 3 bases lay outside the gene matches. Germline V gives CDR1 MNHNS, CDR2 SASEGT. DNA of the CDR3: TGTGCCAGCAGTACGGACAGGTACTATGGCTACACCTTC. It translates to CASSTDRYYGYTF.

This clonotype was seen only a few times. The chain employs TRBV7-9 and TRBJ1-6, with TRBD1 identical over 10 bases. Losses at the gene ends were 5 bases for V and 9 bases for J; bases not matched to a gene: 10. The germline CDR1 and CDR2 sequences are SEHNR and FQNEAQ (reference sequence). CDR3 length: 16 residues. CDR3 amino acids: CASSPPGQGNSSPLHF. CDR3 DNA sequence: TGTGCCAGCAGCCCGCCGGGACAGGGGAACAGTTCACCCCTCCACTTT.

In nucleotides, the CDR3 is TGTGCCAGCAAGCCGGGGGATTTACAAGAGACCCAGTACTTC. Its protein is CASKPGDLQETQYF. The gene calls are TRBV7-3 and TRBJ2-5, with a tentative D call TRBD2 (6 bases). This CDR3 region has 14 residues. Looked up from germline, CDR1 is SGHTA and CDR2 is FQGTGA. The V end was cut by 7 bases, the J end by 2 bases, with 14 bases between. The full variable domain, in which reference TRBV7-3 and TRBJ2-5 provide the parts outside the CDR3, is GAGVSQTPSNKVTEKGKYVELRCDPISGHTALYWYRQSLGQGPEFLIYFQGTGAADDSGLPNDRFFAVRPEGSVSTLKIQRTERGDSAVYLCASKPGDLQETQYFGPGTRLLVL.

This clonotype showed up many times. The V call is TRBV20-1, the J call TRBJ1-2; D gene ambiguous. Per germline, CDR1 DFQATT and CDR2 SNEGSKA (reference sequence). Trimming cost V 0 bases and J 3 bases, with 14 bases left between them. This CDR3 has 15 residues. The CDR3 is CSARDGDEGDYGYTF. The CDR3 region has the DNA TGCAGTGCTAGAGATGGCGACGAGGGTGACTATGGCTACACCTTC.

The CDR3 DNA is TGTGCCAGCAGCTTAGGGGGTAGGACAGGATACTCCTACGAGCAGTACTTC. Protein sequence: CASSLGGRTGYSYEQYF. The chain combines TRBV11-2 with TRBJ2-7; TRBD1 matches at 7 bases. V gave up 1 base and J gave up 0 bases; unmatched junction bases: 9. CDR1 is SGHAT, CDR2 FQNNGV, per germline. The CDR3 totals 17 residues.

The rearrangement links TRBV28 to TRBJ1-5; D might be TRBD1 (6 bases). CDR3 length: 16 residues. Germline assignment: CDR1 MDHEN and CDR2 SYDVKM. Trimming removed 6 bases at V and 3 bases at J, with 18 bases between. Here the CDR3 reads CASSPTGGALNQPQHF. CDR3 coding DNA: TGTGCCAGCAGCCCCACGGGGGGGGCCCTCAATCAGCCCCAGCATTTT.

The chain links TRBV7-9 to TRBJ2-5; 7 bases fit TRBD1. The V gene's germline CDR1 is SEHNR and CDR2 FQNEAQ (reference sequence). The CDR3 runs 15 residues. The trim removed 3 bases at V and 3 bases at J, leaving 7 bases unmatched. This CDR3 is CASSLYATGEETQYF. CDR3 DNA: TGTGCCAGCAGCTTGTACGCTACAGGGGAAGAGACCCAGTACTTC.

On this clonotype itself: This may be a read error: a much more frequent sequence differs by one nucleotide. The CDR3 does not end in the conserved phenylalanine or tryptophan, so this is likely a read error. The V and J genes are TRBV15 and TRBJ2-1, with 12 bases identical to TRBD1. CDR1 is LNHNV, CDR2 YYDKDF, per germline (reference sequence). The CDR3 is 13 residues long. The ends lost 7 bases at V and 8 bases at J; junction bases unmatched: 3. The DNA for the CDR3 is TGTGCCACCACGGGACAGGGGGCGCATGAGCAGTTCTCC. This encodes CATTGQGAHEQFS.

J is TRBJ2-5 and V is TRBV20-1; no clear D gene. V gave up 6 bases and J gave up 4 bases, with 18 bases separating them. Germline V gives CDR1 DFQATT, CDR2 SNEGSKA (reference sequence). This CDR3 is built from 14 residues. This chain's CDR3 is CSALDRSVRETQYF. CDR3 nucleotides: TGCAGTGCCCTGGACCGCAGCGTACGAGAGACCCAGTACTTC.

There are a few counts of this clonotype. This chain uses TRBV7-6 with TRBJ2-3; 12 nucleotides match TRBD2. The CDR3 is 16 residues long. V lost 5 bases to trimming and J lost 8 bases; unmatched junction nucleotides: 11. Germline loops: CDR1 SGHVS, CDR2 FNYEAQ. CDR3 coding DNA: TGTGCCAGCAGCAGCCGGACTAGCGGGGCCTTTCTTACGCAGTATTTT. Its protein is CASSSRTSGAFLTQYF.

This clonotype has ten or more counts. CDR3 in amino acids: CASISEEQFF. CDR3 sequence (DNA): TGTGCCAGCATCAGTGAGGAGCAGTTCTTC. The rearrangement links TRBV5-5 to TRBJ2-1, with no clear D. The CDR3 covers 10 residues. The V gene's germline CDR1 is SGHKS and CDR2 YYEKEE (reference sequence). V was shortened by 6 bases and J by 10 bases, with 8 bases between the two germline ends.

The gene calls are TRBV20-1 and TRBJ1-2, with 7 bases that match TRBD1. J was trimmed by 6 bases and V by 6 bases; bases with no gene match: 13. The CDR3 extends over 14 amino acids. Germline V gives CDR1 DFQATT, CDR2 SNEGSKA (reference sequence). CDR3 residues: CSALPRQGRDGYTF. CDR3 DNA: TGCAGTGCCTTACCTAGACAGGGAAGGGATGGCTACACCTTC.

This clonotype has a handful of counts. The rearrangement uses TRBV11-3 and TRBJ2-1, with D tentatively TRBD2 (5 bases). The germline V and J ends were trimmed by 5 bases and 9 bases, with 14 bases remaining between them. CDR1 is SGHNT and CDR2 is YENEEA in the germline V gene. The CDR3 length is 13 residues. The CDR3 reads CASSLVPGSEQFF. DNA for the CDR3: TGTGCCAGCAGCCTCGTGCCGGGAAGTGAGCAGTTCTTC.

This clonotype has ten or more counts. CDR3 nucleotides: TGTGCCAGCAGCTTTCTTATCGAAGGGATCACAACTAATGAAAAACTGTTTTTT. This gives the protein CASSFLIEGITTNEKLFF. This rearrangement joins TRBV7-8 to TRBJ1-4; D is uncertain. CDR3 size: 18 residues. CDR1 and CDR2 (germline): SGHVS, FQNEAQ. V lost 3 bases and J lost 0, with 17 bases in between.

V gene TRBV6-5 combines with J gene TRBJ2-3; 13 positions agree with TRBD2. Germline assignment: CDR1 MNHEY and CDR2 SVGAGI. Losses at the gene ends were 6 bases for V and 4 bases for J; bases not matched to a gene: 7. This CDR3 region has 16 residues. CDR3 residues: CASRILAGGPADTQYF. The CDR3 DNA reads as TGTGCCAGCAGAATACTAGCGGGGGGGCCGGCAGATACGCAGTATTTT.